The rows below give T cell receptor beta chains drawn from one sample of a study of blood T cell repertoires in COVID-19. TCRdb's table, derived via immunoSEQ multiplex PCR, lists solely in-frame clones and lacks some. The table includes about 250,000 clones, about four fifths detected once. The sequenced sample was peripheral blood. The receptors were sampled from a man aged 50 to 59 with active or convalescent COVID-19. The CDR3 runs from the conserved cysteine through the conserved F or W. Only part of the rows carry a size: once, few, many, or a class if the clone is expanded.

CASSRTSGGPSTDTQYF	TRBV19	-
CASSGWGGNEKLFF	TRBV2	-
CASSQSRANSPLHF	TRBV4-1	-
CASSADMGSGQYF	TRBV7-2	-
CASSFLSGSTGELFF	TRBV27	-
CASSSTTTREKLFF	TRBV5-4	-
CASSFSRRRYYGYTF	TRBV7-9	-
CAWSVGHNQPQHF	TRBV30	-
CASSLGSAAPRGEAFF	TRBV5-1	-
CASSARAGAFF	TRBV5-8	-
CASSQQAVNSPLHF	TRBV3-1/TRBV3-2	-
CASSARGLAGVSSYNEQFF	TRBV6-1	-
CASSQAGEQFF	TRBV14	-
CSASPAGQIEQFF	TRBV20-1	few
CASSISTDTQYF	TRBV5-1	-
CASSPLHREVATEAFF	TRBV18	-
CASSLARQYEQYF	TRBV5-1	-
CASSTRSSDTQYF	TRBV27	once
CASSPKGAGGQNIQYF	TRBV7-6	-
CASSLEGGSYNEQFF	TRBV5-4	-
CASSLAGGWATEAFF	TRBV7-2	once
CASVSSYNEQFF	TRBV28	few